This TCR beta chain was captured by sequencing in a study of T cells in Graves' hyperthyroidism and ophthalmopathy. Across the study: Peripheral blood was secured at the point of initial diagnosis, before any treatment. The study's findings and limits: Most expanded thyroid clonotypes above 0.001 also appeared in blood.

The germline V gene encodes CDR1 SGHTA and CDR2 FQGNSA. Between the trimmed V and J ends, which lost 5 bases and 5 bases, there was a span of 13 bases. This CDR3 comprises 14 residues. Amplification of TCR beta CDR3 regions was performed using RNA transcripts as template. When the TCR CDR3 underwent first-round RT-PCR, the HTBI primer set was used. TCRdb used MiXCR to reprocess the multiplex PCR reads, holding one entry per CDR3 protein. The table shows about 740,000 distinct CDR3 sequences, with 14% occurring only once. Lactation, pregnancy, other autoimmune disease or uncontrolled infection led to exclusion of patients. Orbital computed tomography, thyroid ultrasound, serum thyroxine and TRAb, and clinical symptoms together informed the diagnoses. A word on this clonotype: Its antigen is still unknown. This is likely a read error, given that the CDR3 carries no conserved phenylalanine or tryptophan at its end.

The rearrangement joins TRBV7-2 to TRBJ1-5; D might be TRBD1 (6 bases). The clonotype originates from a woman aged 18 to 35 with Graves' hyperthyroidism. Sequencing input: blood. The CDR3 coding sequence is TGTGCCAGCAGCCCTAACAGGGTGGATCAGCCCCAGCATCTT. Translating gives CASSPNRVDQPQHL.